The 6 T cell receptor beta chains below come from one sample, sequenced in a study of spatial heterogeneity in lung cancer. Via MiXCR, TCRdb re-called the 5' RACE reads, giving one row per CDR3 protein. The table has about 48,000 distinct CDR3 sequences, approximately 5.3% seen once; the top ten hold 11%. Sample time point: sample taken at primary tumor resection. The study sequenced unsorted whole RNA from tumor, nontumor lung or frozen PBMC. The starting material was PBMCs, obtained at surgery. The receptors stem from a male donor with early-stage non-small cell lung cancer.

This clonotype has a count of ten or more. The rearrangement links TRBV7-8 to TRBJ1-1; D is unresolved. From germline, CDR1 is SGHVS and CDR2 FQNEAQ. There are 13 residues in the CDR3. V shed 1 base and J shed 0 bases, with 3 bases lying between them. The CDR3 protein is CASSLEMNTEAFF. The CDR3 coding sequence is TGTGCCAGCAGCTTAGAGATGAACACTGAAGCTTTCTTT.

This clonotype was seen many times. The V call is TRBV15, the J call TRBJ2-7, with D possibly TRBD2 on 6 matching bases. Trimming took 0 bases from V and 3 from J, leaving 15 bases between them. Germline CDR1 LNHNV, CDR2 YYDKDF (reference sequence). The CDR3 consists of 16 residues. The CDR3 DNA follows: TGTGCCACCAGCAGAGACGGGGGAAATAAGGGCTACGAGCAGTACTTC. This encodes CATSRDGGNKGYEQYF.

This clonotype was seen repeatedly, ten times or more. The chain uses TRBV7-9 and TRBJ2-2; 8 positions match TRBD1. CDR3 length: 15 residues. CDR1 is SEHNR, CDR2 FQNEAQ, per germline (reference sequence). J was trimmed by 1 base and V by 5 bases; bases with no gene match: 3. CDR3 DNA sequence: TGTGCCAGCAGCATTGGACAGGGGAACACCGGGGAGCTGTTTTTT. Protein sequence: CASSIGQGNTGELFF.

In its sample, this clonotype was seen a few times. This chain connects TRBV7-2 to TRBJ2-4; D uncertain. Trimming stripped 1 base from V and 1 base from J, with 11 bases between. The CDR3 spans 16 residues. Germline V gene sequence: CDR1 SGHTA, CDR2 FQGNSA. CDR3 in DNA: TGTGCCAGCAGCTTAGTCCCGACGAGGGCCAAAAACATTCAGTACTTC. Translating it yields CASSLVPTRAKNIQYF.

This clonotype was counted at least ten times. The chain has TRBV5-8 and TRBJ1-1, with 7 bases aligning to TRBD1. This CDR3 contains 14 residues. Trimming removed 3 bases from V and 4 bases from J; junction bases left unmatched: 6. CDR1 and CDR2 (germline): SGHTS, YDEGEE. DNA for the CDR3: TGTGCCAGCAGCTATCGACAGGGTGTCACTGAAGCTTTCTTT. Protein product: CASSYRQGVTEAFF.

This clonotype was recorded at least ten times. V is TRBV20-1 and J is TRBJ1-1; TRBD1 might be the D (5 bases). The CDR3 contains 12 residues. Trimming took off 5 bases at V and 2 bases at J, with 9 bases between the two ends. Germline V gene lookup returns CDR1 DFQATT and CDR2 SNEGSKA (reference sequence). The CDR3 sequence: CSAADSNTEAFF. The CDR3 region has the DNA TGCAGTGCTGCAGACAGTAACACTGAAGCTTTCTTT.